The clone carrying this TCR beta chain was seen only once. The antigen is undetermined. Trimming pared 1 base from V and 2 bases from J, leaving 6 bases between. The CDR3 is 13 amino acids. The germline V gene encodes CDR1 SGHDN and CDR2 FVKESK. These data belong to a study of OX40 agonist ivuxolimab in advanced cancers. Across the study: The patients got ivuxolimab, which is an agonistic anti-OX40 (CD134) antibody. Whole-study results and caveats: In the 0.1 to 3.0 mg/kg range, CD4+ and CD8+ blood T cells had expanded clonally by week 6. Compared with CD4+, CD8+ T cells on average had more expanded clones.

The protocol was immunoSEQ multiplex PCR, while the TCRdb copy is restricted to in-frame clones and leaves out a portion. The sample consists of more than 70,000 clones, 80% to 90% of them appearing once. The rearrangement uses TRBV14 and TRBJ2-7, with D maybe TRBD1 (5 bases). The receptor comes from an adult with an advanced solid tumor such as melanoma, head and neck, liver or kidney cancer. The sequencing here drew on CD4+ or CD8+ T cells sorted from blood, taken in a trial of the OX40 agonist ivuxolimab. CDR3 sequence reads: CASSQVGAYEQYF. As DNA, the CDR3 is TGTGCCAGCAGCCAAGTAGGGGCCTACGAGCAGTACTTC.